The 19 T cell receptor beta chains below were found in one sample sequenced in a study of regulatory T cells in long-lasting Graves disease. Specified time point: newly diagnosed GD, antithyroid drugs for less than 3 months. PBMCs were the source of the RNA used for TCR sequencing. CDR3 regions were amplified by Arm-PCR using iRepertoire HTBI primers to build TCR beta libraries. MiXCR, applied by TCRdb to the multiplex PCR reads, yields one record per CDR3 protein. In the table there are about 320,000 distinct CDR3 sequences, 18% of which are singletons. The material sequenced was peripheral blood mononuclear cells (PBMCs), taken at new diagnosis, from a patient treated with antithyroid drugs. All receptors derive from a female donor with Graves disease.

The table lists this clonotype with many counts. The chain links TRBV2 to TRBJ1-5; D gene unclear. Germline V lookup: CDR1 SNHLY, CDR2 FYNNEI. Trimming removed 6 bases from V and 2 bases from J, with 17 bases in between. The CDR3 consists of 16 residues. The CDR3 DNA is TGTGCCAGCAGACCGACTCAAGACTTGGGCAATCAGCCCCAGCATTTT. Translating it yields CASRPTQDLGNQPQHF. The whole variable domain, remainder taken from reference TRBV2 and TRBJ1-5, is EPEVTQTPSHQVTQMGQEVILRCVPISNHLYFYWYRQILGQKVEFLVSFYNNEISEKSEIFDDQFSVERPDGSNFTLKIRSTKLEDSAMYFCASRPTQDLGNQPQHFGDGTRLSIL.

This clonotype appeared many times. The genes are TRBV28 and TRBJ2-5; 7 bases line up with TRBD2. The germline gives CDR1 MDHEN, CDR2 SYDVKM. The CDR3 loop spans 19 amino acids. The V gene end was trimmed by 1 base and the J gene end by 4 bases; junction bases not matched to a gene: 18. Here the CDR3 DNA reads TGTGCCAGCAGTTTATCCTATTCCTATCACGGGGGGTCCCGAGAGACCCAGTACTTC. It translates to CASSLSYSYHGGSRETQYF.

The chain combines TRBV19 with TRBJ1-5; TRBD1 is a possible D gene (5 bases). CDR1 LNHDA and CDR2 SQIVND come from the germline V gene (reference sequence). The germline V and J ends were trimmed by 6 bases and 1 base, with 10 bases remaining between them. This CDR3 comprises 14 residues. Here the CDR3 DNA reads TGTGCCAGTAGGCTGGAGGGGAGCAATCAGCCCCAGCATTTT. It translates to CASRLEGSNQPQHF.

The genes are TRBV9 and TRBJ1-1; 10 bases align to TRBD1. CDR1 is SGDLS and CDR2 is YYNGEE in the germline V gene. With 0 bases clipped from V and 4 bases from J, the junction kept 6 bases outside the gene matches. The length of the CDR3 is 16 residues. CDR3 loop: CASSVGTGGFSTEAFF. DNA for the CDR3: TGTGCCAGCAGCGTAGGGACAGGGGGTTTCAGCACTGAAGCTTTCTTT.

This clonotype was seen many times. The chain joins TRBV12-3 or TRBV12-4 to TRBJ1-6; D possibly corresponds to TRBD1 (5 bases). This CDR3 is built from 14 residues. V was clipped by 6 bases and J by 7 bases, with 13 bases between them. CDR3 amino acids: CASRGDAPNSPLHF. For the CDR3, the DNA is TGTGCCAGCAGGGGGGACGCTCCAAATTCACCCCTCCACTTT.

Many counts were recorded for this clonotype. V is TRBV6-1 and J is TRBJ1-1; 7 bases are shared with TRBD1. After removal of 6 bases from V and 1 base from J, the junction contained 2 bases not matched to a gene. CDR1 is MNHNS and CDR2 is SASEGT in the germline V gene. This CDR3 comprises 13 residues. CDR3 sequence reads: CASRRGQNTEAFF. The CDR3, as DNA: TGTGCCAGCAGGAGGGGGCAGAACACTGAAGCTTTCTTT.

In this sample, this clonotype turned up many times. This chain uses TRBV19 with TRBJ2-1, with 12 positions matching TRBD2. CDR3 size: 17 residues. V gave up 10 bases and J gave up 8 bases; unmatched junction bases: 18. CDR1 is LNHDA and CDR2 is SQIVND in the germline V gene (reference sequence). The CDR3 here is CATASEAPWTSGDEQFF. CDR3 bases: TGTGCCACCGCTAGCGAGGCCCCGTGGACTAGCGGGGATGAGCAGTTCTTC.

This clonotype was seen many times. The chain has TRBV7-2 and TRBJ2-7, with 12 positions matching TRBD2. The CDR3 loop spans 16 amino acids. Germline values: CDR1 SGHTA, CDR2 FQGNSA. V lost 3 bases and J lost 0; bases outside the gene matches: 3. CDR3 nucleotides: TGTGCCAGCAGCTTGGGACTAGCGGGCGGCTCCTACGAGCAGTACTTC. Amino acid sequence: CASSLGLAGGSYEQYF.

This clonotype was detected many times. The CDR3 protein is CASRLQGPEGATGELFF. The CDR3 nucleotides read TGCGCCAGCAGGCTCCAGGGCCCTGAAGGGGCAACCGGGGAGCTGTTTTTT. This chain joins TRBV5-1 and TRBJ2-2; maybe TRBD1 (5 bases). Per germline, CDR1 SGHRS and CDR2 YFSETQ. The V gene lost 5 bases and the J gene lost 5 bases, with 22 bases spanning the gap. CDR3 length equals 17 residues.

The V gene is TRBV6-1, the J gene TRBJ2-1, with TRBD2 matching over 9 bases. The germline V gene encodes CDR1 MNHNS and CDR2 SASEGT. V was pared by 6 bases and J by 7 bases, with 7 bases of the junction left unmatched. The CDR3 spans 14 residues. CDR3 DNA: TGTGCCAGCAGCGCTAGCGGGAATAGGAATGAGCAGTTCTTC. It codes for CASSASGNRNEQFF.

V usage is TRBV7-9 and J usage is TRBJ2-7, with TRBD2 matching over 11 bases. V was clipped by 4 bases and J by 3 bases; unmatched bases: 8. CDR1 and CDR2 from the germline V gene are SEHNR and FQNEAQ (reference sequence). This CDR3 comprises 16 residues. In DNA, the CDR3 is TGTGCCAGCAGCTCTACTTTAGGGACTAGCGGCTACGAGCAGTACTTC. It is translated as CASSSTLGTSGYEQYF.

This clonotype was observed many times. The rearrangement links TRBV6-2 or TRBV6-3 to TRBJ1-2, with TRBD1 identical over 9 bases. CDR3 length: 13 amino acids. Germline assignment: CDR1 MNHEY and CDR2 SVGEGT. V shed 6 bases and J 7 bases; nucleotides not matched to a gene: 6. CDR3 in DNA: TGTGCCAGCAGAAACAGGGGGCATGGTGGCTACACCTTC. This codes for CASRNRGHGGYTF.

This clonotype was counted at least ten times. The genes are TRBV3-1 and TRBJ2-7; the match to TRBD2 covers 15 bases. This CDR3 is built from 18 residues. V shed 2 bases, J shed 5 bases, and the junction held 10 bases outside the gene matches. Germline values: CDR1 LGHDT, CDR2 YNNKEL (reference sequence). The DNA for the CDR3 is TGTGCCAGCAGCCAAAAAGCCGGGACTAGCGGGAGGCGGGACGAGCAGTACTTC. It is translated as CASSQKAGTSGRRDEQYF.

At least ten counts were recorded for this clonotype. This chain joins TRBV6-5 and TRBJ2-3, with 10 nucleotides matching TRBD1. The germline gives CDR1 MNHEY, CDR2 SVGAGI. The CDR3 sequence is 18 residues long. V trimming: 0 bases; J trimming: 6 bases; junction bases outside the gene matches: 12. The CDR3 nucleotides are TGTGCCAGCAGTTACTCCCCACTTCAGGACAGGGGGGGCGATACGCAGTATTTT. Protein sequence: CASSYSPLQDRGGDTQYF.

This clonotype was found many times. At one end, the junction sequence differs from germline, possibly due to a read error. This sequence joins TRBV28 and TRBJ1-1; possibly TRBD1 for D (5 bases). Germline V gene sequence: CDR1 MDHEN, CDR2 SYDVKM. There are 12 residues in the CDR3. CDR3 sequence reads: CASRPQAPSVIF. The CDR3 DNA is TGTGCCAGTCGCCCACAGGCGCCCAGTGTAATCTTT.

V usage is TRBV5-6 and J usage is TRBJ2-1, with no clear D. Between the trimmed V and J ends, which lost 4 bases and 3 bases, there was a span of 8 bases. Germline V gives CDR1 SGHDT, CDR2 YYEEEE. The length of the CDR3 is 13 residues. This CDR3 is CASSPEYYNEQFF. The CDR3 nucleotides are TGTGCCAGCAGCCCCGAATACTACAATGAGCAGTTCTTC.

There are many counts of this clonotype. The J gene is TRBJ2-1, the V gene TRBV3-1, with D unclear. The CDR3 contains 17 residues. Trimming pared 1 base from V and 4 bases from J, leaving 17 bases between. Per the germline V gene, CDR1 is LGHDT and CDR2 is YNNKEL (reference sequence). CDR3 residues: CASSQALSQHFYNEQFF. The CDR3 bases are TGTGCCAGCAGCCAAGCCCTTTCACAGCACTTTTACAATGAGCAGTTCTTC.

V and J are TRBV18 and TRBJ2-7; D remains unclear. The CDR3 is 12 residues long. The ends were cut back, 5 bases at V and 3 bases at J, with 8 bases in the middle. Germline V lookup: CDR1 KGHSH, CDR2 LQKENI. CDR3 sequence: CASSTPDYEQYF. DNA of the CDR3: TGTGCCAGCTCAACGCCGGACTACGAGCAGTACTTC.

This chain joins TRBV19 and TRBJ1-5; D may be TRBD1 (6 bases). V dropped 10 bases and J dropped 0 bases, with 16 bases sitting between them. Germline V lookup: CDR1 LNHDA, CDR2 SQIVND (reference sequence). The CDR3 is made up of 15 amino acids. CDR3 sequence: CAIKDRWNSNQPQHF. CDR3 in DNA: TGTGCCATCAAAGACAGGTGGAATAGCAATCAGCCCCAGCATTTT.